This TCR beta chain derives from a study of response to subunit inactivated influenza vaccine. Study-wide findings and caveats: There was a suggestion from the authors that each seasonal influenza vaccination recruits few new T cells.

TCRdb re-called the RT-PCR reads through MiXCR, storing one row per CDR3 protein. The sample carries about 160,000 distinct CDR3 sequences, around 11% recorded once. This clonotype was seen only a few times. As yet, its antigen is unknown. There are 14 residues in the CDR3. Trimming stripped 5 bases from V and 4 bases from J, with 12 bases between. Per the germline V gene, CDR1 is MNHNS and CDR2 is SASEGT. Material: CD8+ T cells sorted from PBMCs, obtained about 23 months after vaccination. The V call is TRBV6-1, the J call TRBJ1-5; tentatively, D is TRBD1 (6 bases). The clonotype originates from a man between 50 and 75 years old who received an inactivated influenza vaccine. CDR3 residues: CASSPGTRNQPQHF. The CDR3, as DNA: TGTGCCAGCAGTCCCGGGACACGAAATCAGCCCCAGCATTTT.